This T cell receptor (beta chain) comes out of a study of blood T cell repertoires in COVID-19. Here immunoSEQ multiplex PCR was the method, and the copy in TCRdb shows in-frame clones only, minus some. Of 52,000 or so clones listed, roughly 85% are singletons. The CDR3 contains 17 residues. Unmatched junction bases numbered 15, after V lost 5 bases and J lost 3 bases. Per germline, CDR1 MDHEN and CDR2 SYDVKM. This sequence joins TRBV28 and TRBJ1-1, with 7 nucleotides matching TRBD1. Specimen: peripheral blood. The receptor comes from a human donor in a cohort sampled during active COVID-19. CDR3 nucleotides: TGTGCCAGCAGTCAGACACGGAGGGGGCAAGGGTACACTGAAGCTTTCTTT. It codes for CASSQTRRGQGYTEAFF. The full variable domain, rest sourced from reference TRBV28 and TRBJ1-1, is DVKVTQSSRYLVKRTGEKVFLECVQDMDHENMFWYRQDPGLGLRLIYFSYDVKMKEKGDIPEGYSVSREKKERFSLILESASTNQTSMYLCASSQTRRGQGYTEAFFGQGTRLTVV.